The sequence of this TCR beta chain was determined in a study of shared clonotypes between healthy human individuals. Notes on the study in general: Measured sharing among donors was expected to vary with sequencing depth.

Germline V gene sequence: CDR1 SGDLS, CDR2 YYNGEE. The ends were cut back, 7 bases at V and 2 bases at J, with 18 bases in the middle. The length of the CDR3 is 15 residues. Naive CD8 cells were CD45RO-negative, positively selected for CCR7, excluding terminally differentiated effector memory CD45RA+ cells. This clone has only one observation. What it binds is unknown. Authors' analysis steps: Filtering differed since immunoSEQ provided only junctions, with no quality scores. Measured with immunoSEQ multiplex PCR; TCRdb has only the in-frame clones, and not every one. V, J and clone size are taken as reported in that table, and D and trimming were inferred from the DNA itself. The table records roughly 1,800,000 clones, approximately 94% of them present only once.

The chain links TRBV9 to TRBJ2-5; D is possibly TRBD1 or TRBD2 (6 bases each). The specimen was naive CD8+ T cells sorted from blood. The TCR sequence derives from a young man in good health. The CDR3 reads CASGGGTTEQETQYF. The CDR3 DNA sequence: TGTGCCAGCGGGGGCGGGACCACAGAACAAGAGACCCAGTACTTC.